This T cell receptor (beta chain) comes out of a study of T-cell memory formation after mild COVID-19. About the study: Most TCR clusters belonged to a single donor.

A remark on this clonotype: Its specificity is unknown.

The authors produced TCR alpha and TCR beta cDNA libraries with sample barcodes and UMIs by 5'RACE using constant-segment primers. In TCRdb, the 5' RACE reads were re-called with MiXCR into one record per CDR3 protein. The repertoire includes a few hundred thousand distinct CDR3 sequences, 20% to 25% of them detected once, and around 8.8% sits in the top ten. Regarding the study as a whole: The pre-infection memory compartment contained some responding clones, suggesting cross-reactive memory joined.

The ends were cut back, 2 bases at V and 3 bases at J, with 17 bases in the middle. Germline lookup yields CDR1 SGHRS and CDR2 YFSETQ. The CDR3 sequence is 16 residues long. The sample consisted of PBMCs or a T cell subset sorted from them (not recorded which). This clonotype originated in an adult woman who had mild COVID-19 (a few samples of this study predate the infection). Cell type and time point are not known. The genes are TRBV5-1 and TRBJ2-5; possible D gene TRBD2, 6 bases. The CDR3 loop reads CASSFAGPQVEETQYF. The DNA for the CDR3 is TGCGCCAGCAGCTTTGCGGGGCCGCAGGTAGAAGAGACCCAGTACTTC.